The clone carrying this T cell receptor beta chain showed up just a few times. Its cognate antigen is unknown. TCRdb called the 5' RACE reads again in MiXCR, with one record for every CDR3 protein. The sample lists more than 85,000 distinct CDR3 sequences, 11% seen once, with about 40% in the top ten. The CDR3 sequence is 15 residues long. V lost 3 bases, J lost 3 bases, and 14 bases lay in between. Germline lookup yields CDR1 DFQATT and CDR2 SNEGSKA (reference sequence). This record comes from a study of T-cell memory formation after mild COVID-19. Study background: Largely, TCR clusters stayed within a single donor. Regarding the study as a whole: Researchers found some responding clones in pre-infection memory, a sign that cross-reactive memory joined.

This receptor was obtained from a man between 18 and 35 years old who had mild COVID-19 (a few samples of this study predate the infection). Cell type and time point are not known. The sample taken for sequencing was PBMCs or a T cell subset sorted from them (not recorded which). The chain has TRBV20-1 and TRBJ2-2; D tentatively fits TRBD1 or TRBD2 (5 bases each). The CDR3 bases are TGCAGTGCTAGGGCGAGACTACAGGACACCGGGGAGCTGTTTTTT. It translates to CSARARLQDTGELFF.